The 8 T cell receptor beta chains given below trace back to one sample, sequenced in a study of Ad26.COV2.S vaccination and SARS-CoV-2 variants. Specified treatment: 19 received Ad26.COV2.S at low or high dose, single or two shots; about 5 received placebo; per-sample allocation not given. Sampling happened 63 days after the first vaccine or placebo injection. Clones were sequenced by immunoSEQ multiplex PCR, and TCRdb holds only the in-frame ones, with some missing. The sample consists of roughly 380,000 clones, around 89% of them appearing once. This specimen was peripheral blood, taken in a trial of Ad26.COV2.S vaccine versus placebo. These receptors were collected from a person aged 18-65 years who received the Ad26.COV2.S COVID-19 vaccine or a placebo.

The rearrangement joins TRBV5-1 to TRBJ1-2; 8 bases fit TRBD1. Germline CDR1 SGHRS, CDR2 YFSETQ. The CDR3 extends over 12 amino acids. V trimming: 2 bases; J trimming: 8 bases; junction bases outside the gene matches: 2. The CDR3 reads CASSFDRGGYTF. In DNA, the CDR3 is TGCGCCAGCAGCTTCGACAGGGGCGGCTACACCTTC.

The chain joins TRBV19 to TRBJ1-1, with D unclear. CDR1 is LNHDA and CDR2 is SQIVND in the germline V gene (reference sequence). This CDR3 region has 12 residues. The V and J ends lost 8 bases and 1 base respectively, with 8 bases between them. The CDR3 protein is CASAESNTEAFF. The CDR3, as DNA: TGTGCCAGTGCAGAATCGAACACTGAAGCTTTCTTT.

The J gene is TRBJ2-3, the V gene TRBV3-1 (or the pseudogene TRBV3-2), with D perhaps matching TRBD2 (6 bases). The CDR3 extends over 14 amino acids. In germline, CDR1 is LGHDT, CDR2 YNNKEL (reference sequence). V was shortened by 1 base and J by 4 bases, with 9 bases between the two germline ends. The CDR3 nucleotides read TGTGCCAGCAGCCAAGCGGGAGAGGCAGATACGCAGTATTTT. Its protein is CASSQAGEADTQYF.

The rearrangement links TRBV2 to TRBJ2-5; D is ambiguous. This CDR3 region has 12 residues. CDR1 is SNHLY, CDR2 FYNNEI, per germline. V lost 6 bases, J lost 5 bases, and 10 bases lay in between. Written as DNA, the CDR3 is TGTGCCAGCAGCTCTCGACCCGAGACCCAGTACTTC. It is translated as CASSSRPETQYF.

The CDR3 spells CASSLSAFYGYTF. CDR3 coding DNA: TGTGCCAGCAGTTTATCAGCATTCTATGGCTACACCTTC. V is TRBV27 and J is TRBJ1-2; D uncertain. Germline loops: CDR1 MNHEY, CDR2 SMNVEV (reference sequence). The CDR3 runs to 13 residues. Trimming took 0 bases from V and 4 from J, leaving 6 bases between them.

The chain recombines TRBV7-2 with TRBJ2-2, with D uncertain. Trimming removed 5 bases from V and 0 bases from J, with 7 bases in between. The CDR3 has 14 amino acids. Germline V lookup: CDR1 SGHTA, CDR2 FQGNSA. The CDR3 DNA follows: TGTGCCAGCAGCGTCTCAACGAACACCGGGGAGCTGTTTTTT. It yields the protein CASSVSTNTGELFF.

This chain links TRBV19 with TRBJ1-6; D is perhaps TRBD1 (6 bases). Germline V CDR1 and CDR2: LNHDA, SQIVND (reference sequence). The V end lost 6 bases, the J end lost 7 bases, and 13 bases lay between the germline ends. The CDR3 extends over 14 amino acids. The CDR3 DNA follows: TGTGCCAGTAGAGAACAGGGATCAAATTCACCCCTCCACTTT. Translated, it gives CASREQGSNSPLHF.

The chain employs TRBV15 and TRBJ2-2; 11 bases agree with TRBD1. Trimming removed 0 bases from V and 5 bases from J; junction bases left unmatched: 5. Germline V gene data show CDR1 as LNHNV and CDR2 as YYDKDF (reference sequence). The CDR3 contains 17 residues. The CDR3: CATSRDLRDRGTGELFF. Written as DNA, the CDR3 is TGTGCCACCAGCAGAGATTTAAGGGACAGGGGGACCGGGGAGCTGTTTTTT. Complete variable domain (other parts from reference TRBV15 and TRBJ2-2): DAMVIQNPRYQVTQFGKPVTLSCSQTLNHNVMYWYQQKSSQAPKLLFHYYDKDFNNEADTPDNFQSRRPNTSFCFLDIRSPGLGDTAMYLCATSRDLRDRGTGELFFGEGSRLTVL.